The 8 T cell receptor beta chains listed next were all sequenced from one sample in a study of blood T cell repertoires in COVID-19. Clones were sequenced by immunoSEQ multiplex PCR, and TCRdb holds only the in-frame ones, with some missing. The repertoire holds about 200,000 clones, with around 79% as singletons. Sequenced input: peripheral blood. Source of these receptors: a man aged 45 to 65 who had recovered from COVID-19.

The V and J genes are TRBV18 and TRBJ2-7, with D maybe TRBD2 (5 bases). The CDR3 covers 14 residues. V shed 3 bases and J shed 3 bases, with 12 bases lying between them. The germline V gene has CDR1 KGHSH and CDR2 LQKENI. The CDR3 sequence: CASSPGSTLYEQYF. The CDR3 region has the DNA TGTGCCAGCTCACCGGGGAGTACTCTCTACGAGCAGTACTTC.

This chain joins TRBV25-1 and TRBJ1-6; D possibly corresponds to TRBD1 (5 bases). Germline CDR1 reads MGHDK; CDR2 reads SYGVNS. Trimming took 8 bases from V and 10 from J, leaving 18 bases between them. The CDR3 length is 14 residues. In DNA form, the CDR3 reads TGTGCCAGCTCCCAGGGCCCCTTGCACTCACCCCTCCACTTT. Its translation is CASSQGPLHSPLHF.

J is TRBJ2-1 and V is TRBV7-9; 10 bases map to TRBD2. V lost 5 bases to trimming and J lost 0 bases; unmatched junction nucleotides: 19. The germline V gene has CDR1 SEHNR and CDR2 FQNEAQ (reference sequence). This CDR3 has 21 residues. The CDR3 region is CASSTHPGLATHPSSYNEQFF. CDR3 DNA: TGTGCCAGCAGCACACATCCGGGACTAGCGACCCACCCGAGCTCCTACAATGAGCAGTTCTTC.

The chain links TRBV7-2 to TRBJ1-2; 9 bases are shared with TRBD1. With 1 base clipped from V and 12 bases from J, the junction kept 6 bases outside the gene matches. Germline V lookup: CDR1 SGHTA, CDR2 FQGNSA. This CDR3 is built from 13 residues. The CDR3 nucleotides are TGTGCCAGCAGCTTAGTCCGGGACAGGGAAAACACCTTC. Protein: CASSLVRDRENTF.

This clone occurred once. The chain has TRBV15 and TRBJ2-3; D might be TRBD2 (7 bases). V lost 6 bases, J lost 1 base, and 14 bases lay in between. CDR1 and CDR2 from the germline V gene are LNHNV and YYDKDF (reference sequence). The CDR3 contains 15 residues. The CDR3 DNA reads TGTGCCACCAGGGAGGGGGGGTATGGCACAGATACGCAGTATTTT. Protein: CATREGGYGTDTQYF.

The chain employs TRBV28 and TRBJ2-1, with D possibly being TRBD1 (6 bases). Between the trimmed V and J ends, which lost 4 bases and 7 bases, there was a span of 11 bases. Germline V CDR1 and CDR2: MDHEN, SYDVKM. This CDR3 spans 13 amino acids. CDR3 sequence: CASSSRGWNEQFF. In DNA, the CDR3 is TGTGCCAGCAGTTCCAGGGGATGGAATGAGCAGTTCTTC. Combining the CDR3 with reference TRBV28 and TRBJ2-1 gives the whole variable domain DVKVTQSSRYLVKRTGEKVFLECVQDMDHENMFWYRQDPGLGLRLIYFSYDVKMKEKGDIPEGYSVSREKKERFSLILESASTNQTSMYLCASSSRGWNEQFFGPGTRLTVL.

The chain uses TRBV24-1 and TRBJ2-2; the D is unclear. V was clipped by 5 bases and J by 3 bases, with 6 bases between them. There are 13 residues in the CDR3. Germline V gene data show CDR1 as KGHDR and CDR2 as SFDVKD. The CDR3 sequence: CATSVGYTGELFF. CDR3 in DNA: TGTGCCACCAGTGTCGGGTACACCGGGGAGCTGTTTTTT.

The chain employs TRBV21-1 and TRBJ1-2. TRBV21-1 is described as a pseudogene. CDR3 length: 15 amino acids. The CDR3 sequence: CASSKWVPGYYGYTF. CDR3 sequence (DNA): TGTGCCAGCAGCAAATGGGTCCCGGGTTACTATGGCTACACCTTC.